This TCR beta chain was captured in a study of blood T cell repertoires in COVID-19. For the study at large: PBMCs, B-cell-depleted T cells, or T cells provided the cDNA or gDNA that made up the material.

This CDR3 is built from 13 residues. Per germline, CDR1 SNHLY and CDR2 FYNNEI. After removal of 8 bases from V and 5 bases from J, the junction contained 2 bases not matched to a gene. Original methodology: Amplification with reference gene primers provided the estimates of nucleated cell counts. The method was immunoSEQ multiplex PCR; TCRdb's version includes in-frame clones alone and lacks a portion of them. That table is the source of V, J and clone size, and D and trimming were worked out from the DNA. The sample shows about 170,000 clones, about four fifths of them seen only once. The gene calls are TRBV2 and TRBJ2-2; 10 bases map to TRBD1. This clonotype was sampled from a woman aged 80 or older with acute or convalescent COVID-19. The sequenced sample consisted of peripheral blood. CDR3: CASLGQGTGELFF. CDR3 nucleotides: TGTGCCAGCTTGGGACAGGGGACCGGGGAGCTGTTTTTT.